This TCR beta chain was captured in a study of blood T cell repertoires in COVID-19. In the study overall: Samples representing acute and convalescent COVID-19 were sourced from the United States, Italy and Spain. From T cells, B-cell-depleted T cells, or PBMCs came the material, which was cDNA or gDNA.

CDR1 and CDR2 (germline): SGHRS, YFSETQ. Trimming took 7 bases from V and 2 from J; bases not matched to a gene: 5. The CDR3 is 14 residues long. As processed by the authors: Cell counts per sample came from amplifying reference gene primers. Sequencing used immunoSEQ multiplex PCR; TCRdb keeps in-frame clones, though not all of them. V, J and clone size derive from that table, while D and trimming were established from the DNA sequence. This sample carries a few hundred thousand clones, roughly 91% of them seen once, and the ten largest clones take 1%. The chain joins TRBV5-1 to TRBJ2-3; TRBD2 aligns across 9 bases. Sequencing input: peripheral blood. The sequence derives from a man aged 50 to 59 with active or convalescent COVID-19. The chain's CDR3 is CASSTSGHTDTQYF. CDR3 nucleotides: TGCGCCAGCTCGACTAGCGGACACACAGATACGCAGTATTTT.